The 8 T cell receptor beta chains in this list originate from one sample, sequenced in a study of T cells expressing NK-cell markers. TCRdb processed the 5' RACE reads again and assigns one entry to each CDR3 protein, with no DNA. This repertoire includes some 500,000 distinct CDR3 sequences. Sequencing input: blood T cells: a sorted CD56 or NKG2C T cell subset, CD4+ or CD8+ T cells, or bulk PBMC T cells (not recorded which). These receptors were taken from a woman between 50 and 59 years old in good health.

The rearrangement links TRBV12-3 or TRBV12-4 to TRBJ1-2. CDR3 length equals 13 residues. The CDR3 here is CASSFPRWGGYTF.

The V call is TRBV25-1, the J call TRBJ1-2; TCRdb designates TRBD1, a call that cannot be tested without DNA. In germline, CDR1 is MGHDK, CDR2 SYGVNS. This CDR3 has 14 residues. CDR3 in amino acids: CASTGTGGNYGYTF.

The V call is TRBV20-1, the J call TRBJ2-3. Germline-derived CDR1 and CDR2 are DFQATT and SNEGSKA (reference sequence). CDR3 length: 16 amino acids. The CDR3 here is CSARAIEAWGTDTQYF.

The gene calls are TRBV7-8 and TRBJ2-1. This CDR3 is 15 amino acids long. Germline CDR1 reads SGHVS; CDR2 reads FQNEAQ. CDR3 loop: CAVASGIYSYNEQFF.

V is TRBV7-3 and J is TRBJ2-5; the D gene TCRdb calls, TRBD2, cannot be checked with no DNA. The CDR3 loop spans 15 amino acids. CDR1 and CDR2 (germline): SGHTA, FQGTGA. CDR3 amino acids: CASSSGTSSEETQYF.

J is TRBJ2-3 and V is TRBV10-3; TCRdb lists TRBD2, though no DNA is available to test this call. CDR1 is ENHRY and CDR2 is SYGVKD in the germline V gene. This CDR3 spans 14 amino acids. CDR3: CAIRLAEFTDTQYF.

This chain links TRBV7-9 with TRBJ2-1. Germline CDR1 reads SEHNR; CDR2 reads FQNEAQ (reference sequence). The CDR3 has 13 residues. CDR3 protein: CASSSTSRVEQFF.

The chain couples TRBV3-1 to TRBJ2-2; TCRdb outputs TRBD1, but without DNA this stays unchecked. Germline CDR1 reads LGHDT; CDR2 reads YNNKEL (reference sequence). There are 15 residues in the CDR3. The CDR3 protein is CASSQATGATGELFF.